This T cell receptor beta chain was profiled in a study of T-cell reconstitution after alpha-beta-depleted transplantation in children. Whole-study results and caveats: It was newly produced T cells that mostly accounted for T-cell counts and diversity one year after transplant. As was reported, about two months after transplant, alpha-beta T cells came from several hundred expanded graft clones. High day-60 TCRbeta diversity in some patients came from surviving recipient T cells and thymic progenitors.

Preparation of the TCRbeta library used unique molecular identifiers. TCRdb analysed the PCR reads with MiXCR anew, one entry per CDR3 protein. Among 55,000 to 65,000 distinct CDR3 sequences listed, about 40% were seen once. V dropped 3 bases and J dropped 3 bases, with 9 bases sitting between them. The CDR3 is 14 amino acids. Germline CDR1 reads MNHEY; CDR2 reads SMNVEV (reference sequence). In regard to this clonotype: Its antigen is unidentified.

This sequence originates from a male patient aged 10-17 years who had a stem cell transplant for acute lymphoblastic leukemia, so the T cells may come from the graft donor. The starting material was PBMCs, mostly from graft donor cells, obtained 360 days after TCRalphabeta/CD19-depleted stem cell transplant. The V and J genes are TRBV27 and TRBJ1-5; a weak D match, TRBD1 (5 bases). This CDR3 reads CASSLGLSNQPQHF. DNA for the CDR3: TGTGCCAGCAGTTTGGGGCTCTCCAATCAGCCCCAGCATTTT.